Listed below are T cell receptor beta chains from one sample, sequenced in a study of CD8 T cells in ankylosing spondylitis. TCRdb independently ran MiXCR on the 5' RACE reads; one entry per CDR3 protein. Here the sample spans around 440,000 distinct CDR3 sequences, under 20% being singletons. Input material: blood, either unsorted or a sorted T cell fraction (not recorded which). All receptors derive from a male donor with ankylosing spondylitis. Both conserved end residues are part of each CDR3.

>TRBJ1-1|TRBV9
CASSPRQTGGTEAFF
>TRBJ2-2|TRBV20-1
CSATTTANTGELFF
>TRBJ2-3|TRBV20-1
CSARSPSGASDTQYF
>TRBJ2-7|TRBV10-3
CAISSRDREQYF
>TRBJ1-1|TRBV14
CASSQYLGQTNTEAFF
>TRBJ2-7|TRBV5-1
CASSFRAGASYEQYF
>TRBJ1-1|TRBV12-3/TRBV12-4
CASSLRLANTEAFF
>TRBJ2-7|TRBV7-9
CASRRDRSYEQYF
>TRBJ1-2|TRBV12-3/TRBV12-4
CASSFGQGVRGYGYTF
>TRBJ1-2|TRBV12-3/TRBV12-4
CASSPGGGPGGYTF
>TRBJ1-6|TRBV6-1
CASSVDRVNSPLHF
>TRBJ1-5|TRBV9
CASSPTDRGNQPQHF
>TRBJ1-4|TRBV20-1
CSARDPGGQDEKLFF